This is a list of T cell receptor beta chains from one sample in a study of OX40 agonist ivuxolimab in advanced cancers. Libraries were prepared by immunoSEQ multiplex PCR; TCRdb keeps only in-frame clonotypes and omits some of them. The data show about 35,000 clones, with roughly 80% seen just once and approximately 2.4% held by the top ten. The sequences come from CD4+ or CD8+ T cells sorted from blood, collected in a trial of the OX40 agonist ivuxolimab. All receptors come from an adult with an advanced solid tumor such as melanoma, head and neck, liver or kidney cancer. CDR3s include the opening cysteine and the closing phenylalanine or tryptophan. A clone size is listed for some rows: how often the clone was seen (once, few, many), or a class if it is expanded.

TRBJ2-2 | TRBV7-3 | NA | CASSSQGPNTGELFF
TRBJ2-1 | TRBV7-7 | NA | CASSLEGGRAVSEQFF
TRBJ1-2 | TRBV7-9 | NA | CASRRGGGYGYTF
TRBJ1-1 | TRBV7-6 | once | CASSYYRASTEAFF
TRBJ1-5 | TRBV27 | NA | CASRAQGGSNQPQHF
TRBJ2-2 | TRBV7-2 | NA | CASRSLRQGNTGELFF
TRBJ2-7 | TRBV29-1 | NA | CSVVRGSEQYF
TRBJ2-7 | TRBV7-2 | NA | CASSLERGAHEQYF
TRBJ1-6 | TRBV11-1 | few | CASSLADRPLHF
TRBJ1-1 | TRBV7-2 | NA | CASSLAGLNTEAFF
TRBJ2-1 | TRBV7-7 | few | CASSLVSDNEQFF
TRBJ2-2 | TRBV5-1 | NA | CASSFSSGSRGNGELFF
TRBJ2-4 | TRBV5-1 | NA | CASSPGDRVAKNIQYF
TRBJ2-7 | TRBV5-1 | NA | CASSPGQEGSYEQYF
TRBJ1-6 | TRBV5-1 | NA | CASSYMTENNSPLHF
TRBJ2-1 | TRBV28 | NA | CASSRPPQGQFF
TRBJ2-2 | TRBV7-6 | NA | CASSYQPPQNLNTGELFF
TRBJ2-1 | TRBV11-2 | NA | CASSSRDLGGSNEQFF
TRBJ1-2 | TRBV18 | NA | CASSRSGQGNGYTF
TRBJ2-5 | TRBV29-1 | NA | CSVAVAGHQETQYF
TRBJ1-4 | TRBV9 | NA | CASSGRGDTAREKLFF
TRBJ2-1 | TRBV2 | NA | CASSRVGGSSYNEQFF
TRBJ1-1 | TRBV30 | NA | CAWIGGSAFF
TRBJ1-3 | TRBV2 | NA | CASSVTGSGNTIYF
TRBJ2-5 | TRBV11-1 | NA | CASSFSGQETQYF
TRBJ1-4 | TRBV5-1 | NA | CASRREGIGSTNEKLFF
TRBJ2-1 | TRBV7-3 | medium-sized | CASSLRRGDSYNEQFF
TRBJ2-1 | TRBV19 | NA | CAVIGRRSSLCIEQFF
TRBJ2-7 | TRBV11-3 | NA | CASSLESGAAYEQYF
TRBJ1-4 | TRBV5-4 | NA | CASSRLTGEKLFF
TRBJ2-5 | TRBV7-2 | NA | CASSLTSGGPPEQYF
TRBJ1-4 | TRBV5-1 | once | CASSLEGQLATNEKLFF
TRBJ1-6 | TRBV7-8 | NA | CASSLSSYNSPLHF
TRBJ1-4 | TRBV7-6 | NA | CASSPREGFNEKLFF
TRBJ2-1 | TRBV9 | NA | CASSEGPGGNEQFF
TRBJ2-3 | TRBV7-8 | NA | CASSLRTSGGMDTQYF
TRBJ2-3 | TRBV11-2 | once | CASSRPSGGETDTQYF